This T cell receptor (beta chain) was obtained from a study of T cell repertoires in cytomegalovirus infection. This clonotype was seen only a few times. The antigen is not known. TCRdb reprocessed the reads via MiXCR and lists one record per CDR3 protein. The table records 640,000 or so distinct CDR3 sequences, around 30% of them present only once. The sample in question was cultured PBMCs, obtained from culture after CMV antigen stimulation. The sequence was collected from a human donor in good health (CMV status not recorded). Some clones in this sample may be carry-over from other donors' samples.

The CDR3 bases are TGTGCCATCAGTGAGTCAGGCAGGGGCACCTTCAGCTCCTATAATTCACCCCTCCACTTT. This codes for CAISESGRGTFSSYNSPLHF. The J gene is TRBJ1-6, the V gene TRBV10-3; weak D call: TRBD1 (6 bases). This CDR3 region has 20 residues. Trimming took off 0 bases at V and 0 bases at J, with 18 bases between the two ends. Germline CDR1 ENHRY, CDR2 SYGVKD.